This T cell receptor beta chain was sequenced in a study of blood T cells in healthy people across ages. Findings and limits, study-wide: CMV status of donors was unknown, possibly confounding expanded clonotype changes.

No fewer than 6 million PBMCs went into each sample. It was with a sample-barcoded 5' primer and a J-beta primer mix that a second PCR of roughly 6 to 12 cycles was run. From the 5' RACE reads, TCRdb called clonotypes with MiXCR, one entry per CDR3 protein. The table has under 2,000,000 distinct CDR3 sequences, less than 50% seen once. This clonotype was seen more than once but under ten times. The antigen remains unidentified. CDR3 size: 15 residues. Germline-derived CDR1 and CDR2 are LNHNV and YYDKDF (reference sequence). V was pared by 1 base and J by 6 bases, with 7 bases of the junction left unmatched.

The chain uses TRBV15 and TRBJ1-2; 8 positions agree with TRBD1. The clonotype was recovered from a woman aged 40-49 years in good health. Sequenced: blood. CDR3 region: CATSRVGQGGDGYTF. CDR3 bases: TGTGCCACCAGCAGAGTAGGACAGGGCGGTGATGGCTACACCTTC.